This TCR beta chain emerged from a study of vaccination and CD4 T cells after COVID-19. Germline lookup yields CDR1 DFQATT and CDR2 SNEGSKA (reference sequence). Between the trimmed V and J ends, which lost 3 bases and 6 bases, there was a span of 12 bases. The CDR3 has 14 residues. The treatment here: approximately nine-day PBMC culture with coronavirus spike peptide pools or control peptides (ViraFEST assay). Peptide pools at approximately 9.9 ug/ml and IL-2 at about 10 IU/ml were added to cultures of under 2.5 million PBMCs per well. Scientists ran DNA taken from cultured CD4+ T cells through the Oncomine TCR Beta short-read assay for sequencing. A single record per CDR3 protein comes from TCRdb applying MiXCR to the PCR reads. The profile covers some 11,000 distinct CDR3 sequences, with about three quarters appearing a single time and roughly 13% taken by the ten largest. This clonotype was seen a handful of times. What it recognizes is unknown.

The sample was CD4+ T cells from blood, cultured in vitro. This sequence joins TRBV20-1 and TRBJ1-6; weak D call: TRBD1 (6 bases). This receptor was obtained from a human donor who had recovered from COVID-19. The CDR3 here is CSASAGTTNSPLHF. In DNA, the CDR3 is TGCAGTGCTAGTGCCGGGACAACTAATTCACCCCTCCACTTT.